This T cell receptor beta chain emerged from a study of CD8+CD57+ T cells in acquired aplastic anemia. Turning to the study itself: The sorted CD4+ and CD8+ cells yielded an average approximately 3.3 ug of DNA. Study-level results: Patients and controls shared 25 to 35 CD8+ CDR3 sequences, which appeared highly expressed in patients and within their immunodominant clones. Patients showed no significant difference from controls in CD8+ Simpson's diversity.

A remark on this clonotype: Its target is unknown.

The CDR3 has 13 residues. The germline V and J ends were trimmed by 2 bases and 7 bases, with 9 bases remaining between them. The germline gives CDR1 SNHLY, CDR2 FYNNEI. The template for TCR beta VDJ and CDR3 sequence profiling was genomic DNA. A single record per CDR3 protein comes from TCRdb applying MiXCR to the reads. The sample shows 150,000 to 200,000 distinct CDR3 sequences, 64% of them seen only once. The receptor was derived from a human donor with severe aplastic anemia or a healthy control (not recorded which). Sequencing used sorted CD4+, CD8+, or CD8+CD57+ T cells (not recorded which) from PBMCs. The J gene is TRBJ2-1, the V gene TRBV2, with D unresolved. CDR3 in DNA: TGTGCCAGCAGTGAAACTAACGATAATGAGCAGTTCTTC. Amino acids: CASSETNDNEQFF. The full variable domain, with the rest looked up from reference TRBV2 and TRBJ2-1, is EPEVTQTPSHQVTQMGQEVILRCVPISNHLYFYWYRQILGQKVEFLVSFYNNEISEKSEIFDDQFSVERPDGSNFTLKIRSTKLEDSAMYFCASSETNDNEQFFGPGTRLTVL.